Sequencing of this T cell receptor beta chain was carried out in a study of blood T cell repertoires in COVID-19. This clone was recorded once. This table comes from immunoSEQ multiplex PCR, and its TCRdb copy is limited to in-frame clones, with some not included. The repertoire includes tens of thousands of clones, around 72% of them detected once, and about 15% sits in the top ten. The CDR3 covers 15 residues. Germline lookup yields CDR1 MRHNA and CDR2 SNTAGT. V trimming: 5 bases; J trimming: 0 bases; junction bases outside the gene matches: 4. The rearrangement joins TRBV6-4 to TRBJ2-1; 7 nucleotides line up with TRBD2. Sequencing was done on a sample of peripheral blood. The clonotype was recovered from a human donor with active or convalescent COVID-19. The donor label of this sample is uncertain. This chain's CDR3 is CASSWLAASYNEQFF. The CDR3 nucleotides read TGTGCCAGCAGTTGGCTAGCGGCCTCCTACAATGAGCAGTTCTTC.